A single sample gave rise to the 5 T cell receptor beta chains below, sequenced in a study of cytomegalovirus exposure and HLA in healthy donors. PCR used 60 Vbeta primers and 13 Jbeta primers. Generated by immunoSEQ multiplex PCR, the TCRdb table keeps only in-frame clones and is missing some. Of 100,000 or so clones listed, under 80% were seen once; the top ten hold more than 3%. The source material was PBMCs. The receptors here all came from a woman aged 50 to 60 in good health and CMV-seropositive.

The chain links TRBV4-1 to TRBJ2-7; 9 positions agree with TRBD2. The V segment lost 1 base and the J segment 5 bases; nucleotides outside the gene matches: 9. Germline V lookup: CDR1 MGHRA, CDR2 YSYEKL. The CDR3 sequence is 16 residues long. The DNA for the CDR3 is TGCGCCAGCAGCCAAGCAGCATGGCGGGAGGGCCACGAGCAGTACTTC. Translation gives CASSQAAWREGHEQYF.

CDR3 region: CASTLTSGGTEQFF. CDR3 nucleotides: TGTGCCAGCACCCTGACTAGCGGGGGTACAGAGCAGTTCTTC. The chain carries TRBV9 and TRBJ2-1, with 12 bases lining up with TRBD2. Per the germline V gene, CDR1 is SGDLS and CDR2 is YYNGEE. CDR3 length equals 14 residues. Germline trimming cut 6 bases from V and 10 bases from J; bases unmatched to any gene: 8.

The rearrangement uses TRBV19 and TRBJ2-1; 11 bases are shared with TRBD2. Germline V lookup: CDR1 LNHDA, CDR2 SQIVND (reference sequence). V gave up 7 bases and J gave up 2 bases; unmatched junction bases: 4. This CDR3 has 15 residues. In nucleotides, the CDR3 is TGTGCCAGTATGGGGACTAGCGGTGCCTACAATGAGCAGTTCTTC. Its translation is CASMGTSGAYNEQFF.

As regards this clone: This same CDR3 is encoded by further DNA sequences in the sample. The rearrangement uses TRBV27 and TRBJ1-5, with 12 positions matching TRBD1. The trim removed 6 bases at V and 6 bases at J, leaving 6 bases unmatched. Germline V lookup: CDR1 MNHEY, CDR2 SMNVEV (reference sequence). The CDR3 runs to 15 residues. CDR3 in amino acids: CASSPGQGASQPQHF. CDR3 nucleotide sequence: TGTGCCAGCAGCCCGGGACAGGGGGCGAGTCAGCCCCAGCATTTT.

This chain connects TRBV5-6 to TRBJ1-2; 9 nucleotides match TRBD1. Germline V CDR1 and CDR2: SGHDT, YYEEEE. Losses at the gene ends were 7 bases for V and 4 bases for J; bases not matched to a gene: 8. This CDR3 has 14 amino acids. CDR3 protein: CASFVGQGVYGYTF. The CDR3 DNA reads TGTGCCAGCTTTGTGGGACAGGGAGTCTATGGCTACACCTTC. Complete variable domain (other parts from reference TRBV5-6 and TRBJ1-2): DAGVTQSPTHLIKTRGQQVTLRCSPKSGHDTVSWYQQALGQGPQFIFQYYEEEERQRGNFPDRFSGHQFPNYSSELNVNALLLGDSALYLCASFVGQGVYGYTFGSGTRLTVV.